The entry that follows covers one TCR beta chain sequence. Its recognized antigen is unknown. Base qualities are missing; no much larger clone stands one base away. The data derive from a study of CD8 T cells in Susac syndrome (dated 2019 in TCRdb). Notes on the research overall: Repertoire sequencing was used to test whether CD8+ T cell activation and differentiation in Susac syndrome was antigen driven.

Peripheral blood CD8+ and CD4+ T cells from healthy donors, Susac syndrome patients and multiple sclerosis patients were profiled by high-throughput TCR beta sequencing. Healthy donors were included as age- and sex-matched controls. Bulk CD8+ and CD4+ T cells were purified by magnetic negative isolation, while CD8+ TEMRA cells were enriched using FACS. Blood was collected in EDTA tubes and processed within 24 hours, with PBMCs isolated through density gradient centrifugation. PBMCs intended for TCR sequencing were cryopreserved in liquid nitrogen and were subsequently thawed in a 37 degrees C water bath. The sorted or isolated CD4+, CD8+ and CD8+ TEMRA cells reached a purity of at least 90%. On the study overall, not on this receptor specifically: The number of individuals in the TCR sequencing and HLA analysis was acknowledged as relatively small.

CDR1 and CDR2 are read off the germline V gene (reference sequence) as LGHDT and YNNKEL. The CDR3 starts with the cysteine, ends with the phenylalanine, and has 14 residues. CDR3 DNA is the only sequence kept; it has 42 bases, read in frame from the first base. The V and J ends are trimmed by 1 base and 6 bases, leaving 13 bases between them. RNA was extracted using the RNeasy kit, and 0.5 to 1 microgram was reverse transcribed with random hexamers. The immunoSEQ multiplex PCR assay, covering 54 Vbeta and 13 Jbeta segments, was used to amplify TCR beta CDR3 regions. Bias from PCR amplification was corrected by using a synthetic template baseline for primer optimization and for computational correction. The original pipeline was this. Reads were annotated to V, D and J genes per IMGT and analyzed with immunoSEQ Analyzer, keeping only productive sequences. Clonality was computed as one minus Shannon entropy normalized by log2 of the number of productive unique sequences. For each patient and control, public and private clones were evaluated within the 100 most prevalent clones. Susac-specific clones were defined as absent from healthy and MS cohorts, 850 to 1,300 published viral clones and other ImmuneACCESS disease sequences. TCRdb trimmed public reads at Q25 via fastp, called clones via MiXCR and kept in-frame beta chains. CDR3 protein duplicates are merged, each entry listing the most common genes and DNA. Clone size and V and J calls follow TCRdb, not the original study. The sample table records 150,000 to 200,000 distinct CDR3 sequences; roughly 92% of these occur just once. Around 0.1% of the sample belongs to the ten largest clones.

The chain is encoded by TRBV3-1 joined to TRBJ2-7, and possibly TRBD2, on 6 matching bases. This TCR was sampled from a human donor in good health. Input material: CD4+ T cells from PBMCs. The CDR3 loop reads CASSQGRGGREQYF. Read as DNA, the sequence is TGTGCCAGCAGCCAAGGAAGGGGAGGACGCGAGCAGTACTTC.